What follows are 9 T cell receptor beta chains derived from one specimen sequenced in a study of beta chain features in type 1 diabetes. Expressed TCRB transcripts were sequenced, since all the RNA that had been isolated was reverse transcribed. Measured with immunoSEQ multiplex PCR; TCRdb has only the in-frame clones, and not every one. Of about 900,000 clones listed, 15% to 20% are singletons. The specimen sequenced was naive CD4+ T cells from blood. The receptors originated from a woman aged 18-29 years in good health.

This sequence joins TRBV29-1 and TRBJ2-7, with TRBD2 identical over 8 bases. This CDR3 is 14 amino acids long. The germline V gene has CDR1 SQVTM and CDR2 ANQGSEA. V was clipped by 7 bases and J by 2 bases; unmatched bases: 10. The CDR3 protein is CSARPGAGAYEQYF. The DNA for the CDR3 is TGCAGCGCCCGACCTGGAGCGGGAGCCTACGAGCAGTACTTC.

The chain combines TRBV19 with TRBJ1-1; 7 bases align to TRBD1. V lost 5 bases, J lost 1 base, and 1 base stayed unmatched. This CDR3 is 13 amino acids long. Germline lookup yields CDR1 LNHDA and CDR2 SQIVND (reference sequence). The CDR3 DNA reads TGTGCCAGTAGTGGACAGGAGAACACTGAAGCTTTCTTT. Protein product: CASSGQENTEAFF.

The V call is TRBV6-6, the J call TRBJ1-5; a possible D gene is TRBD1 (5 bases). Deletions cut 5 bases from V and 1 base from J, with 15 bases between. Germline V lookup: CDR1 MNHNY, CDR2 SVGAGI (reference sequence). The CDR3 sequence is 16 residues long. The CDR3 sequence is CASSQGRGRSNQPQHF. DNA of the CDR3: TGTGCCAGCAGTCAAGGGAGGGGCAGAAGCAATCAGCCCCAGCATTTT.

This clone was recorded a few times. The genes are TRBV18 and TRBJ2-5; the D is unclear. Germline V lookup: CDR1 KGHSH, CDR2 LQKENI. The V end lost 2 bases, the J end lost 4 bases, and 5 bases lay between the germline ends. The CDR3 is 12 amino acids. CDR3 protein: CASSPARETQYF. CDR3 in DNA: TGTGCCAGCTCACCAGCAAGAGAGACCCAGTACTTC.

The rearrangement uses TRBV7-2 and TRBJ2-7; D possibly corresponds to TRBD2 (5 bases). The CDR3 loop spans 16 amino acids. Trimming shortened V by 5 bases and J by 6 bases, and 23 bases separated the two germline ends. From germline, CDR1 is SGHTA and CDR2 FQGNSA. The CDR3 region is CASSLEGFHMYGEQYF. The CDR3 DNA reads TGTGCCAGCAGCCTAGAGGGCTTCCATATGTACGGCGAGCAGTACTTC.

This clone was seen a few times. This chain connects TRBV7-9 to TRBJ2-5; 16 bases match TRBD2. Germline CDR1 SEHNR, CDR2 FQNEAQ (reference sequence). V was pared by 1 base and J by 5 bases, with 10 bases of the junction left unmatched. The CDR3 length is 19 residues. In nucleotides, the CDR3 is TGTGCCAGCAGCTTAGGTGCGGGACTAGCGGGAGGGCCCGTGGAGACCCAGTACTTC. Its protein is CASSLGAGLAGGPVETQYF.

The gene calls are TRBV28 and TRBJ2-5, with TRBD2 matching over 12 bases. The V segment lost 2 bases and the J segment 1 base; nucleotides outside the gene matches: 5. CDR3 size: 17 residues. CDR1 and CDR2 from the germline V gene are MDHEN and SYDVKM. The CDR3 loop is CASSLGILAGGQETQYF. In DNA form, the CDR3 reads TGTGCCAGCAGTTTAGGTATACTAGCGGGAGGCCAAGAGACCCAGTACTTC.

A few counts support this clone. The gene calls are TRBV4-2 and TRBJ2-1; TRBD1 might be the D (6 bases). V was clipped by 5 bases and J by 6 bases, with 20 bases between them. The CDR3 contains 16 residues. Germline CDR1 reads LGHNA; CDR2 reads YNFKEQ. The CDR3: CASSGQQGEAGNEQFF. The CDR3 DNA follows: TGTGCCAGCAGCGGTCAACAGGGAGAGGCCGGCAATGAGCAGTTCTTC.

This clone was recorded a few times. The V gene is TRBV25-1, the J gene TRBJ1-5; 11 bases map to TRBD1. The V and J ends lost 9 bases and 4 bases, in that order; junction bases with no gene match: 5. The CDR3 consists of 14 residues. Germline V lookup: CDR1 MGHDK, CDR2 SYGVNS. The chain's CDR3 is CASEGTGGNQPQHF. DNA of the CDR3: TGTGCCAGTGAAGGGACAGGGGGAAATCAGCCCCAGCATTTT.